The 27 T cell receptor beta chains below all came from one sample that was sequenced in a study of cytomegalovirus exposure and HLA in healthy donors. The protocol was immunoSEQ multiplex PCR, while the TCRdb copy is restricted to in-frame clones and leaves out a portion. The sample consists of tens of thousands of clones, more than 85% of them appearing once. The sequencing sample was made of PBMCs. The receptor set was obtained from a young man in good health and CMV-seropositive.

This rearrangement joins TRBV6-5 to TRBJ2-5, with 10 bases identical to TRBD1. This CDR3 has 15 amino acids. J lost 5 bases, V lost 5 bases, and 8 bases had no gene match. Germline-derived CDR1 and CDR2 are MNHEY and SVGAGI. As DNA, the CDR3 is TGTGCCAGCAGTGGGAAGACAGGGGGCGCGGAGACCCAGTACTTC. It codes for CASSGKTGGAETQYF.

The genes are TRBV27 and TRBJ2-3; unclear D gene. Germline V lookup: CDR1 MNHEY, CDR2 SMNVEV (reference sequence). The CDR3 totals 14 residues. V was trimmed by 7 bases and J by 0 bases, leaving 11 bases between them. Here the CDR3 DNA reads TGTGCCAGCATCGAGGTGACTAGCACAGATACGCAGTATTTT. Its protein product is CASIEVTSTDTQYF.

The chain is built from TRBV19 and TRBJ2-5, with 11 bases aligning to TRBD1. The CDR3 covers 16 residues. The V gene's germline CDR1 is LNHDA and CDR2 SQIVND (reference sequence). Unmatched junction bases numbered 6, after V lost 5 bases and J lost 1 base. CDR3 protein: CASSLGQGAGQETQYF. In DNA, the CDR3 is TGTGCCAGTAGTCTTGGACAGGGGGCAGGCCAAGAGACCCAGTACTTC. The whole variable domain, filled in from reference TRBV19 and TRBJ2-5, reads DGGITQSPKYLFRKEGQNVTLSCEQNLNHDAMYWYRQDPGQGLRLIYYSQIVNDFQKGDIAEGYSVSREKKESFPLTVTSAQKNPTAFYLCASSLGQGAGQETQYFGPGTRLLVL.

V and J are TRBV19 and TRBJ1-5; D may be TRBD1 (5 bases). V gave up 7 bases and J gave up 6 bases, with 13 bases separating them. Germline values: CDR1 LNHDA, CDR2 SQIVND (reference sequence). The length of the CDR3 is 13 residues. In DNA, the CDR3 is TGTGCCAGTACGCAGCTCGGGGGTCAGCCCCAGCATTTT. Translating gives CASTQLGGQPQHF.

The chain is built from TRBV9 and TRBJ2-3, with 9 bases matching TRBD2. V trimming: 4 bases; J trimming: 4 bases; junction bases outside the gene matches: 10. Germline loops: CDR1 SGDLS, CDR2 YYNGEE. This CDR3 is 16 amino acids long. The CDR3 loop is CASSPGAGGRADTQYF. DNA for the CDR3: TGTGCCAGCAGCCCGGGCGCGGGAGGGCGGGCAGATACGCAGTATTTT.

V gene TRBV5-4 combines with J gene TRBJ2-1; 7 bases are a match to TRBD2. Germline CDR1 SGHNT, CDR2 YYREEE (reference sequence). The CDR3 is 13 amino acids. J gave up 9 bases and V 4 bases, and 7 bases lay outside the gene matches. The CDR3 region has the DNA TGTGCCAGCAGCCACACGGGGGAGGGTGAGCAGTTCTTC. Encoded protein: CASSHTGEGEQFF.

The rearrangement links TRBV30 to TRBJ1-2; D not resolved. V lost 4 bases to trimming and J lost 5 bases, with 11 bases between them. The germline gives CDR1 GTSNPN, CDR2 SVGIG (reference sequence). The CDR3 is made up of 12 amino acids. Here the CDR3 DNA reads TGTGCCTGGACGCCGCTACCGTATGGCTACACCTTC. Protein: CAWTPLPYGYTF.

V and J are TRBV30 and TRBJ2-3, with 13 nucleotides matching TRBD2. Losses at the gene ends were 5 bases for V and 11 bases for J; bases not matched to a gene: 7. CDR3 length: 13 residues. Germline V gene data show CDR1 as GTSNPN and CDR2 as SVGIG (reference sequence). The CDR3 region has the DNA TGTGCCTGGTCCGGGACTAGCGGGAAAATGCAGTATTTT. Its protein is CAWSGTSGKMQYF.

The J gene is TRBJ2-3, the V gene TRBV7-9; 11 positions agree with TRBD2. Trimming cost V 7 bases and J 11 bases; bases outside gene matches: 5. CDR3 length equals 12 residues. Germline V gene lookup returns CDR1 SEHNR and CDR2 FQNEAQ (reference sequence). Here the CDR3 reads CASITTSGMQYF. The DNA of the CDR3 is TGTGCCAGCATCACGACTAGCGGGATGCAGTATTTT.

V usage is TRBV5-1 and J usage is TRBJ1-1; possibly TRBD1 for D (5 bases). CDR1 and CDR2 (germline): SGHRS, YFSETQ. Between the trimmed V and J ends, which lost 0 bases and 2 bases, there was a span of 14 bases. The CDR3 runs 16 residues. CDR3 nucleotides: TGCGCCAGCAGCTTGGAAGGGGCGCAGGTTAACACTGAAGCTTTCTTT. It codes for CASSLEGAQVNTEAFF.

The rearrangement joins TRBV30 to TRBJ2-7; 9 nucleotides line up with TRBD2. Germline V gene sequence: CDR1 GTSNPN, CDR2 SVGIG (reference sequence). J lost 7 bases, V lost 0 bases, and 10 bases had no gene match. This CDR3 has 15 residues. CDR3 loop: CAWSVLLGGRAEQYF. CDR3 DNA sequence: TGTGCCTGGAGTGTATTGCTTGGCGGGAGGGCGGAGCAGTACTTC.

This clone was recorded once. The rearrangement joins TRBV5-1 to TRBJ1-1; 10 nucleotides line up with TRBD1. The CDR3 runs to 13 residues. V was clipped by 4 bases and J by 9 bases; unmatched bases: 6. Germline CDR1 reads SGHRS; CDR2 reads YFSETQ. The chain's CDR3 is CASSIRDRGQAFF. The DNA of the CDR3 is TGCGCCAGCAGCATCCGGGACAGGGGCCAAGCTTTCTTT.

V and J are TRBV5-4 and TRBJ2-7; 9 nucleotides line up with TRBD2. Per germline, CDR1 SGHNT and CDR2 YYREEE (reference sequence). V gave up 4 bases and J gave up 2 bases; unmatched junction bases: 7. The CDR3 extends over 15 amino acids. The CDR3, as DNA: TGTGCCAGCAGCCGTAGCGGGGGAAACACCTACGAGCAGTACTTC. This codes for CASSRSGGNTYEQYF. The full variable domain, with the rest looked up from reference TRBV5-4 and TRBJ2-7, is ETGVTQSPTHLIKTRGQQVTLRCSSQSGHNTVSWYQQALGQGPQFIFQYYREEENGRGNFPPRFSGLQFPNYSSELNVNALELDDSALYLCASSRSGGNTYEQYFGPGTRLTVT.

This sequence joins TRBV29-1 and TRBJ2-2; 9 bases agree with TRBD1. Trimming cost V 4 bases and J 0 bases; bases outside gene matches: 3. This CDR3 region has 15 residues. Germline V gene lookup returns CDR1 SQVTM and CDR2 ANQGSEA. CDR3 region: CSVGYRGPNTGELFF. CDR3 nucleotides: TGCAGCGTTGGGTACAGGGGGCCGAACACCGGGGAGCTGTTTTTT.

This clone was picked up a small number of times. This sequence joins TRBV11-1 and TRBJ2-1; D is unclear. CDR3 length: 14 amino acids. V was cut by 1 base and J by 0 bases, with 4 bases left in between. Germline CDR1 and CDR2: SGHAT and FQDESV (reference sequence). Here the CDR3 DNA reads TGTGCCAGCAGCTTAGGCAGCTCCTACAATGAGCAGTTCTTC. Protein sequence: CASSLGSSYNEQFF. Based on the CDR3 plus reference TRBV11-1 and TRBJ2-1, the full variable domain is EAEVAQSPRYKITEKSQAVAFWCDPISGHATLYWYRQILGQGPELLVQFQDESVVDDSQLPKDRFSAERLKGVDSTLKIQPAELGDSAMYLCASSLGSSYNEQFFGPGTRLTVL.

The J gene is TRBJ2-2, the V gene TRBV11-2, with D possibly TRBD2 on 6 matching bases. CDR1 is SGHAT and CDR2 is FQNNGV in the germline V gene. The CDR3 is 17 amino acids. Trimming removed 5 bases at V and 4 bases at J, with 20 bases between. CDR3 residues: CASSQPPLARGTGELFF. The DNA for the CDR3 is TGTGCCAGCAGCCAGCCCCCTCTAGCGAGAGGCACCGGGGAGCTGTTTTTT.

The chain links TRBV11-3 to TRBJ2-1, with 13 bases matching TRBD2. CDR3 size: 14 residues. V was clipped by 5 bases and J by 8 bases; unmatched bases: 3. CDR1 and CDR2 (germline): SGHNT, YENEEA. DNA of the CDR3: TGTGCCAGCAGCGCTGGACTAGCGGGAGATGAGCAGTTCTTC. Translating it yields CASSAGLAGDEQFF.

The gene calls are TRBV5-5 and TRBJ2-7; tentative D call: TRBD2 (5 bases). From germline, CDR1 is SGHKS and CDR2 YYEKEE (reference sequence). Trimming stripped 5 bases from V and 3 bases from J, with 6 bases between. This CDR3 spans 11 amino acids. This CDR3 is CASSRDYEQYF. CDR3 coding DNA: TGTGCCAGCAGTCGGGACTACGAGCAGTACTTC.

V is TRBV11-1 and J is TRBJ2-7; D may be TRBD2 (5 bases). Germline V gives CDR1 SGHAT, CDR2 FQDESV (reference sequence). This CDR3 region has 15 residues. Trimming shortened V by 0 bases and J by 4 bases, and 13 bases separated the two germline ends. The CDR3 DNA is TGTGCCAGCAGCTTAGCGCATGGGAGTCTTTACGAGCAGTACTTC. It is translated as CASSLAHGSLYEQYF.

The J gene is TRBJ2-7, the V gene TRBV27; maybe TRBD1 (6 bases). This CDR3 has 14 amino acids. The V end was cut by 5 bases, the J end by 1 base, with 12 bases between. CDR1 and CDR2 from the germline V gene are MNHEY and SMNVEV (reference sequence). The CDR3 DNA reads TGTGCCAGCAGTCACGAAGGGGGTTCCTACGAGCAGTACTTC. Protein: CASSHEGGSYEQYF.

The CDR3 sequence is CASSGPRLAGRDAGELFF. DNA of the CDR3: TGCGCCAGCAGTGGTCCGAGACTAGCGGGAAGGGACGCCGGGGAGCTGTTTTTT. J is TRBJ2-2 and V is TRBV10-2, with 11 bases aligning to TRBD2. V trimming: 4 bases; J trimming: 6 bases; junction bases outside the gene matches: 13. The germline CDR1 and CDR2 sequences are WSHSY and SAAADI. The CDR3 totals 18 residues.

This clone was detected once. This rearrangement joins TRBV28 to TRBJ2-1, with D possibly being TRBD1 (6 bases). Germline lookup yields CDR1 MDHEN and CDR2 SYDVKM. The CDR3 is 15 amino acids. Trimming shortened V by 10 bases and J by 6 bases, and 22 bases separated the two germline ends. The CDR3 reads CATLKTGTTANEQFF. The CDR3 DNA follows: TGTGCCACTCTGAAAACCGGGACAACTGCCAATGAGCAGTTCTTC.

CDR3 amino acids: CASSLPGPNTEAFF. CDR3 in DNA: TGTGCCAGCAGCTTACCCGGTCCTAACACTGAAGCTTTCTTT. This sequence joins TRBV27 and TRBJ1-1; no reliable D call. CDR3 size: 14 residues. Germline lookup yields CDR1 MNHEY and CDR2 SMNVEV (reference sequence). V lost 6 bases and J lost 2, with 13 bases in between.

V is TRBV7-8 and J is TRBJ2-7; no clear D. CDR1 and CDR2 (germline): SGHVS, FQNEAQ. Trimming removed 5 bases at V and 2 bases at J, with 10 bases between. The length of the CDR3 is 13 residues. The CDR3 reads CASSLGVTYEQYF. The CDR3 DNA reads TGTGCCAGCAGCCTCGGAGTGACCTACGAGCAGTACTTC.

V and J are TRBV28 and TRBJ1-5, with TRBD1 identical over 7 bases. The CDR3 has 14 amino acids. The V gene's germline CDR1 is MDHEN and CDR2 SYDVKM. Unmatched junction bases numbered 7, after V lost 5 bases and J lost 6 bases. In nucleotides, the CDR3 is TGTGCCAGCAGTGAGAGGGGGCCGGGTCAGCCCCAGCATTTT. Translating it yields CASSERGPGQPQHF.

The gene calls are TRBV6-5 and TRBJ1-2, with D maybe TRBD1 (6 bases). The CDR3 length is 15 residues. The V end lost 2 bases, the J end lost 3 bases, and 13 bases lay between the germline ends. Germline CDR1 and CDR2: MNHEY and SVGAGI. CDR3 nucleotide sequence: TGTGCCAGCAGTTACGGTACAGGGAATTACTATGGCTACACCTTC. As protein: CASSYGTGNYYGYTF.

The chain couples TRBV5-1 to TRBJ2-5; possibly TRBD1 for D (5 bases). Trimming took off 0 bases at V and 3 bases at J, with 6 bases between the two ends. This CDR3 region has 13 residues. CDR1 is SGHRS and CDR2 is YFSETQ in the germline V gene. The CDR3 DNA reads as TGCGCCAGCAGCTTGGAAGGGGAAGAGACCCAGTACTTC. Its translation: CASSLEGEETQYF.